This T cell receptor (beta chain) was captured in a study of cytomegalovirus exposure and HLA in healthy donors. General observations from the study: Data from an earlier analysis indicated that most TCR beta V segments were productive either about 87% or about 30% of the time. TRBV6-2, TRBV6-3 and other indistinguishable V segments were excluded.

In regard to this clone: Antigen unknown.

PCR amplification relied on 60 Vbeta primers (plus 13 Jbeta primers). Profiling relied on immunoSEQ multiplex PCR, and the TCRdb table lists in-frame clones only, not all of them. The sample has around 130,000 clones; approximately 80% are singletons. This CDR3 contains 15 residues. The V and J ends lost 7 bases and 1 base, in that order; junction bases with no gene match: 7. The V gene's germline CDR1 is ENHRY and CDR2 SYGVKD. The clonotype was recovered from a man aged 50 to 59 in good health and CMV-seronegative. The sample was PBMCs. The J gene is TRBJ2-1, the V gene TRBV10-3; TRBD2 agrees at 7 bases. In DNA form, the CDR3 reads TGTGCCATCAACCCGGGACTAACTTCCTACAATGAGCAGTTCTTC. It codes for CAINPGLTSYNEQFF.